Listed below are T cell receptor beta chains from one sample, sequenced in a study of T-cell memory formation after mild COVID-19. Each CDR3 protein gets one entry after TCRdb re-called the 5' RACE reads with MiXCR. The sample consists of hundreds of thousands of distinct CDR3 sequences, about 17% of them appearing once. Material: PBMCs or a T cell subset sorted from them (not recorded which). All receptors derive from a young man who had mild COVID-19 (a few samples of this study predate the infection). Cell type and time point are not known. CDR3s include the opening cysteine and the closing phenylalanine or tryptophan. Each record gives: J gene, clone size, V gene, D gene, CDR3 DNA, CDR3 protein. The D gene is left open where the match is weak. The listing skips clone size in some rows; elsewhere it reads once, few, many or a size class.

TRBJ1-5 NA TRBV7-9 NA TGTGCCAGCAGCTTAGAAGGCGGCCGGGGCAATCAGCCCCAGCATTTT CASSLEGGRGNQPQHF
TRBJ1-1 many TRBV15 NA TGTGCCACCAGCAGGGCTAATCTAGGAGCTTTCTTT CATSRANLGAFF
TRBJ2-3 NA TRBV7-2 NA TGTGCCAGCACCCGCCCGGGGACAGATACGCAGTATTTT CASTRPGTDTQYF
TRBJ2-5 few TRBV5-1 NA TGCGCCAGCAGCTTGGAAAGTACTCAAGAGACCCAGTACTTC CASSLESTQETQYF
TRBJ1-1 NA TRBV7-9 NA TGTGCCAGCAGCCCCTTAGTGGCTGAAGCTTTCTTT CASSPLVAEAFF
TRBJ1-1 NA TRBV20-1 NA TGCAGTGCTAGCCCAGGGATGGACACTGAAGCTTTCTTT CSASPGMDTEAFF
TRBJ1-2 few TRBV6-5 NA TGTGCCAGCAGCCTCAGCGGGAGCTGGGAGGGCTATGGCTACACCTTC CASSLSGSWEGYGYTF
TRBJ1-6 few TRBV12-3/TRBV12-4 NA TGTGCCAGCAGTTTAAACATACCTAATTCACCCCTCCACTTT CASSLNIPNSPLHF
TRBJ2-3 NA TRBV11-2 TRBD1 TGTGCCAGCAGCCACATAAAATCTAGGGACAGGGAGAGCACAGATACGCAGTATTTT CASSHIKSRDRESTDTQYF
TRBJ1-4 NA TRBV24-1 TRBD1 TGTGCCACCAGTGATTCCGGGACAGGGGGAGAAAAACTGTTTTTT CATSDSGTGGEKLFF
TRBJ2-1 NA TRBV20-1 NA TGCAGTGCTAGAGACTCTGGGGGGACAGTAATCAATGAGCAGTTCTTC CSARDSGGTVINEQFF
TRBJ2-1 many TRBV24-1 NA TGTGCCACCAGAGATCCAGGACTAAATACCGACAATGAGCAGTTCTTC CATRDPGLNTDNEQFF
TRBJ2-6 NA TRBV5-1 NA TGCGCCAGCAGCTGGGCAACTGGGGCCAACGTCCTGACTTTC CASSWATGANVLTF
TRBJ2-3 few TRBV12-3/TRBV12-4 NA TGTGCCAGCAGCTCCCGCGGGGGCCAGAGCACAGATACGCAGTATTTT CASSSRGGQSTDTQYF
TRBJ2-3 few TRBV7-3 TRBD2 TGTGCCAGCAGCCCAACGGGACTAGCGTCGGTGGATACGCAGTATTTT CASSPTGLASVDTQYF
TRBJ1-5 NA TRBV7-6 TRBD1 TGTGCCAGCAGCCCCGGGACAGGGGATCTGCAGCCCCAGCATTTT CASSPGTGDLQPQHF
TRBJ2-3 few TRBV29-1 TRBD2 TGCGGAGCGGGGGACACAGATACGCAGTATTTT CGAGDTDTQYF
TRBJ1-5 NA TRBV10-3 TRBD1 TGTGCCATCAGTGATAGCAGGGGGGGCAATCAGCCCCAGCATTTT CAISDSRGGNQPQHF
TRBJ2-1 NA TRBV3-1 TRBD1 TGTGCCAGCAGCCGTGGACAGGGCTTATCGGGGAATGAGCAGTTCTTC CASSRGQGLSGNEQFF
TRBJ2-2 NA TRBV7-7 TRBD2 TGTGCCAGCAGCTTAGCGCCTAGCGGCACCGGGGAGCTGTTTTTT CASSLAPSGTGELFF
TRBJ2-5 NA TRBV5-1 TRBD2 TGCGCCAGCAGCCTAACCACTAGCGGCCAAGAGACCCAGTACTTC CASSLTTSGQETQYF
TRBJ2-5 NA TRBV20-1 NA TGCAGTGCCTCCCCCCTAGAGGAGACCCAGTACTTC CSASPLEETQYF
TRBJ1-5 NA TRBV5-5 NA TGTGCCAGCAGCTTGGCCAGCAATCAGCCCCAGCATTTT CASSLASNQPQHF